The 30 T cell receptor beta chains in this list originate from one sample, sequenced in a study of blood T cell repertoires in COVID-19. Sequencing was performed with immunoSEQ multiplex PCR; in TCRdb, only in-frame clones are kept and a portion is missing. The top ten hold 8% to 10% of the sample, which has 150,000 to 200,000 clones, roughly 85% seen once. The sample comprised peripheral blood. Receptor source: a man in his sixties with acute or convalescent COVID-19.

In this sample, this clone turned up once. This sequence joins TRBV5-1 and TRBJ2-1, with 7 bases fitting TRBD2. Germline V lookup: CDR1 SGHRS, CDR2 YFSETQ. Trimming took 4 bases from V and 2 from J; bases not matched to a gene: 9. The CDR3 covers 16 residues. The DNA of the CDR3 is TGCGCCAGCAGCGCCCCAGGTGGGGGGGCCTACAATGAGCAGTTCTTC. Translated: CASSAPGGGAYNEQFF.

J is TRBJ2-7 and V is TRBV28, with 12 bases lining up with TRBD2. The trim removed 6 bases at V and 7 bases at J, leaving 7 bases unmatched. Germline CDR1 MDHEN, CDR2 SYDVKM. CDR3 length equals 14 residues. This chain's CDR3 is CASRRLAGVREQYF. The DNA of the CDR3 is TGTGCCAGCAGGCGACTAGCGGGAGTACGAGAGCAGTACTTC.

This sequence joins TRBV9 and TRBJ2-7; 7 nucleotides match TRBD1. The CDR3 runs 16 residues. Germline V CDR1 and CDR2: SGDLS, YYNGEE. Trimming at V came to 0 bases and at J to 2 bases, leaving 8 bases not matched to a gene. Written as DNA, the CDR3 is TGTGCCAGCAGCGTAGGAACTGGACAGGCTACCTACGAGCAGTACTTC. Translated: CASSVGTGQATYEQYF.

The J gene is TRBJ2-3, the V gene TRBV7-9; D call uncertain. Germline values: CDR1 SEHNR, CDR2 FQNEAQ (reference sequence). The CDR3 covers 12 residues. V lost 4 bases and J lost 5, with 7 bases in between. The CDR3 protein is CASSSLGDTQYF. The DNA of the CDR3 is TGTGCCAGCAGCTCCCTAGGAGATACGCAGTATTTT.

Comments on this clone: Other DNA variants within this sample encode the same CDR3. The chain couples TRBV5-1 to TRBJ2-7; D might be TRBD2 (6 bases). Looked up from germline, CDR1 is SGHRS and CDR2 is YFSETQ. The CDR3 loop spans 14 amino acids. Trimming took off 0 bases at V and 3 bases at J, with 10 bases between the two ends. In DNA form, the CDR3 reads TGCGCCAGCAGCTTGGGTCAGGGAGGCTACGAGCAGTACTTC. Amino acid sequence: CASSLGQGGYEQYF.

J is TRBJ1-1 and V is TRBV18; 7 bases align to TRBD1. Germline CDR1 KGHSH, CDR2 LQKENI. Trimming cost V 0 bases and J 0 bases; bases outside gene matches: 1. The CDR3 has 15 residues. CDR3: CASSPPTGMNTEAFF. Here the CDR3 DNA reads TGTGCCAGCTCACCACCGACAGGGATGAACACTGAAGCTTTCTTT.

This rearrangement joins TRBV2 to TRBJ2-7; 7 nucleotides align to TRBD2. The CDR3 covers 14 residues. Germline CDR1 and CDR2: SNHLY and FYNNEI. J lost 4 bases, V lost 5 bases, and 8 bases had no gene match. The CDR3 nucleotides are TGTGCCAGCAGTTCCGGGACTAACTCGTACGAGCAGTACTTC. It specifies CASSSGTNSYEQYF. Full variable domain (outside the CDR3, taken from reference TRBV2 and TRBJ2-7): EPEVTQTPSHQVTQMGQEVILRCVPISNHLYFYWYRQILGQKVEFLVSFYNNEISEKSEIFDDQFSVERPDGSNFTLKIRSTKLEDSAMYFCASSSGTNSYEQYFGPGTRLTVT.

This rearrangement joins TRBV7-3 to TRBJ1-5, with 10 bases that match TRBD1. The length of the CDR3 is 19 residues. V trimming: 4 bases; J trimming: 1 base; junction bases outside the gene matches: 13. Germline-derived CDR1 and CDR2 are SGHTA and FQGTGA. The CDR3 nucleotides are TGTGCCAGCAGCTCACCTTCCGGGACAGGGGTGGTGAGCAATCAGCCCCAGCATTTT. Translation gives CASSSPSGTGVVSNQPQHF.

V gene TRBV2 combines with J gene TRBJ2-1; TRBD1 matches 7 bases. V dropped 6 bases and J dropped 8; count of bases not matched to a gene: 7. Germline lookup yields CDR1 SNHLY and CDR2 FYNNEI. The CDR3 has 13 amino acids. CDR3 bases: TGTGCCAGCAGGCAAGTAGGGGGCCATGAGCAGTTCTTC. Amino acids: CASRQVGGHEQFF.

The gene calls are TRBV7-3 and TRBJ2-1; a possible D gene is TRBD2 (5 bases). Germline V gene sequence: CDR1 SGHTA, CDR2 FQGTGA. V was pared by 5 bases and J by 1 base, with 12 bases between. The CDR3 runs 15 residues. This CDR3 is CASSPVGMSYNEQFF. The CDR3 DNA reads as TGTGCCAGCAGCCCCGTCGGGATGTCCTACAATGAGCAGTTCTTC.

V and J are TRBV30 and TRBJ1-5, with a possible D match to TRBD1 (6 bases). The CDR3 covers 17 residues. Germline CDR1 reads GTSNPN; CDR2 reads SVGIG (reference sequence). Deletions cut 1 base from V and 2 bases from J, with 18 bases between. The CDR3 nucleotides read TGTGCCTGGAGTGACTATCTAACAGGGTCGGGCAATCAGCCCCAGCATTTT. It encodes CAWSDYLTGSGNQPQHF.

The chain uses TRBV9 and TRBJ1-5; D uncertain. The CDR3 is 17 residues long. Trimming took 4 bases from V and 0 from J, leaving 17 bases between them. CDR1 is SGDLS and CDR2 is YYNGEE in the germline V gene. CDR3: CASSPGGQAYSNQPQHF. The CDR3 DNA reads TGTGCCAGCAGCCCAGGAGGGCAGGCCTATAGCAATCAGCCCCAGCATTTT.

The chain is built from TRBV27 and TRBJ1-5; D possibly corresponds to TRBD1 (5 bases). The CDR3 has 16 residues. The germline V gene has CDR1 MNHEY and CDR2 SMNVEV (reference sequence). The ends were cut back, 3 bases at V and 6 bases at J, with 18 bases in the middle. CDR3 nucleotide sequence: TGTGCCAGCAGTTTGGGGGTGTGGAGGGGAAGTCAGCCCCAGCATTTT. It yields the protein CASSLGVWRGSQPQHF.

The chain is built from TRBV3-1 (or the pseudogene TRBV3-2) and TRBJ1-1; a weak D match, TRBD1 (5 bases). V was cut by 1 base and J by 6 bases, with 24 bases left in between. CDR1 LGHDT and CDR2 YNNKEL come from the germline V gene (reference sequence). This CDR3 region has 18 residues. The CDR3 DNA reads TGTGCCAGCAGCCAAGGGTTTTTTACAGGAGGGGTAAGGGCTGAAGCTTTCTTT. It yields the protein CASSQGFFTGGVRAEAFF.

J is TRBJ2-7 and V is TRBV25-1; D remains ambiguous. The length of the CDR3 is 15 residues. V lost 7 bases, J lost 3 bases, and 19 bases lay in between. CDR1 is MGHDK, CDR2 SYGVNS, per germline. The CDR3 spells CASTPSVGHYYEQYF. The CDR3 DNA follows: TGTGCCAGCACCCCATCGGTAGGCCACTACTACGAGCAGTACTTC.

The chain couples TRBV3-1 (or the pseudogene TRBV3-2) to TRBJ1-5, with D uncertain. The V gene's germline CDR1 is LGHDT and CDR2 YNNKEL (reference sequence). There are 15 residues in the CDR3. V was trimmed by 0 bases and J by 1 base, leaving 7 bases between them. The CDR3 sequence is CASSQDAASNQPQHF. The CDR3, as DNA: TGTGCCAGCAGCCAAGATGCGGCCAGCAATCAGCCCCAGCATTTT.

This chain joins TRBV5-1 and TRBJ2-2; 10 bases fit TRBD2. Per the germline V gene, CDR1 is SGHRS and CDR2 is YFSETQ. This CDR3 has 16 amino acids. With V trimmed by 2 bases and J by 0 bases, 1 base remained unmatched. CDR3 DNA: TGCGCCAGCAGCTTCCTAGCGGGAGCGAACACCGGGGAGCTGTTTTTT. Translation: CASSFLAGANTGELFF.

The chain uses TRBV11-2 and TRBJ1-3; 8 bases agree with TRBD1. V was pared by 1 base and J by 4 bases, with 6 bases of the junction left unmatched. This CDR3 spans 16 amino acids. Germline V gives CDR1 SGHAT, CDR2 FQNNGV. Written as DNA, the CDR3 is TGTGCCAGCAGCTTAGGGACAGGGAGCCCCGGAAACACCATATATTTT. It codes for CASSLGTGSPGNTIYF.

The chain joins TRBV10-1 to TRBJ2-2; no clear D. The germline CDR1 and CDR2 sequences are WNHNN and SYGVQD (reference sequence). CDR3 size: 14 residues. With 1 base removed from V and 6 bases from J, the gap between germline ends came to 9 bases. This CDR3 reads CASSEFERPGELFF. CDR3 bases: TGCGCCAGCAGTGAGTTCGAGAGGCCCGGGGAGCTGTTTTTT.

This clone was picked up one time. The CDR3 sequence: CASGSRQNSNQPQHF. CDR3 sequence (DNA): TGTGCCAGCGGTTCAAGACAGAATAGCAATCAGCCCCAGCATTTT. The chain carries TRBV6-6 and TRBJ1-5; D is perhaps TRBD1 (5 bases). Deletions cut 8 bases from V and 0 bases from J, with 14 bases between. Germline loops: CDR1 MNHNY, CDR2 SVGAGI (reference sequence). This CDR3 is 15 amino acids long.

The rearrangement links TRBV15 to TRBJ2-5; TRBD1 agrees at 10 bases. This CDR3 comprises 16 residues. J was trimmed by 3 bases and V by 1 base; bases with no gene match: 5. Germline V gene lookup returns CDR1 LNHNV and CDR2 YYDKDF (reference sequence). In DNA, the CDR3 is TGTGCCACCAGCAGAGGGACCGGGACAGGGGAAGAGACCCAGTACTTC. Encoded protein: CATSRGTGTGEETQYF.

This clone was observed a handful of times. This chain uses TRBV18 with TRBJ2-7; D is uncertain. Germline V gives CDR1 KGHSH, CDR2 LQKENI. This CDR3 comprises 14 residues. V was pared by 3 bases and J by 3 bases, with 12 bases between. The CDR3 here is CASSPGRSIYEQYF. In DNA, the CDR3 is TGTGCCAGCTCACCGGGTCGGAGTATCTACGAGCAGTACTTC.

In nucleotides, the CDR3 is TGCGCCAGCAGCCCTCCCCCCGGGACAGACACAGATACGCAGTATTTT. Its translation: CASSPPPGTDTDTQYF. The V and J genes are TRBV4-1 and TRBJ2-3, with TRBD1 matching 7 bases. CDR1 is MGHRA, CDR2 YSYEKL, per germline. Trimming removed 4 bases from V and 2 bases from J; junction bases left unmatched: 9. This CDR3 comprises 16 residues.

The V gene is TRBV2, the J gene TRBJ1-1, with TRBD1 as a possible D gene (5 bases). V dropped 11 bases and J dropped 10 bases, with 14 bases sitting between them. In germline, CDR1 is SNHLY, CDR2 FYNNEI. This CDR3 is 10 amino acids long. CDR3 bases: TGTGCCGGAAGAACCGGGGGAGCTTTCTTT. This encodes CAGRTGGAFF. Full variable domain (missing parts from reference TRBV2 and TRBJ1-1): EPEVTQTPSHQVTQMGQEVILRCVPISNHLYFYWYRQILGQKVEFLVSFYNNEISEKSEIFDDQFSVERPDGSNFTLKIRSTKLEDSAMYFCAGRTGGAFFGQGTRLTVV.

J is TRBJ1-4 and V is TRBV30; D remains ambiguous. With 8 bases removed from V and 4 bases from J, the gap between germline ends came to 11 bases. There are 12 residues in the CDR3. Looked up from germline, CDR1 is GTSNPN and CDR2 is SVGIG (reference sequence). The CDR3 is CATTRINEKLFF. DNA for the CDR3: TGTGCCACAACCAGGATTAATGAAAAACTGTTTTTT.

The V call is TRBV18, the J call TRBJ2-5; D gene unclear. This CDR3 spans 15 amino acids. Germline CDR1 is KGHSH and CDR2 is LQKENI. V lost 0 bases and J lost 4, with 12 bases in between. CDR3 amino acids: CASSPPAATGETQYF. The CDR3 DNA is TGTGCCAGCTCACCACCAGCAGCGACCGGAGAGACCCAGTACTTC.

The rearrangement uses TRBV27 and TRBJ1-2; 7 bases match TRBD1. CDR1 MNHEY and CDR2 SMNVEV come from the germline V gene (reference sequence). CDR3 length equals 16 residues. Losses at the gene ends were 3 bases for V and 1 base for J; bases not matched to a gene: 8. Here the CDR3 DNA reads TGTGCCAGCAGTTTTTCGACAGGGTTTTATAACTATGGCTACACCTTC. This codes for CASSFSTGFYNYGYTF.

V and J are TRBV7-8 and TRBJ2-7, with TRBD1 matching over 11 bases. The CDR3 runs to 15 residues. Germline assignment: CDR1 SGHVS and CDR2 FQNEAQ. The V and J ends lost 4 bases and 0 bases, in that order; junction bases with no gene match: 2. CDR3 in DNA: TGTGCCAGCAGCTGGGACAGGGGGGACTCCTACGAGCAGTACTTC. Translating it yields CASSWDRGDSYEQYF.

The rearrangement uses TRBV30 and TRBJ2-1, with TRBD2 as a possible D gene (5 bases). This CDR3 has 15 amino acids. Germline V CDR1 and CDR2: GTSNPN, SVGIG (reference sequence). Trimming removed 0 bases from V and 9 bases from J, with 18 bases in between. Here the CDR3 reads CAWSVFLAGRREQFF. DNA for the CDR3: TGTGCCTGGAGTGTATTTCTAGCCGGTAGGCGTGAGCAGTTCTTC.

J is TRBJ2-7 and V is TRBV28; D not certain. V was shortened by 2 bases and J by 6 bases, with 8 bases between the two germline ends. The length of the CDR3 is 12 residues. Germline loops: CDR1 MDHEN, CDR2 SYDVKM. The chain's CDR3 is CASSLGSREQYF. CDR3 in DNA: TGTGCCAGCAGTTTAGGCTCCCGCGAGCAGTACTTC.